Shown below are 2 T cell receptor beta chains from a single sample sequenced in a study of blood T cell repertoires in COVID-19. Repertoires were generated with immunoSEQ multiplex PCR, while TCRdb's copy carries only in-frame clones and drops some. Of approximately 220,000 clones listed, about 80% were seen once; the top ten hold approximately 1.2%. Material for sequencing was PBMCs or T cells enriched from blood (not recorded which). Receptor source: a woman aged 35 to 49 with acute COVID-19.

This chain uses TRBV30 with TRBJ2-3; D is possibly TRBD2 (6 bases). CDR1 is GTSNPN, CDR2 SVGIG, per germline (reference sequence). CDR3 size: 15 residues. Trimming removed 3 bases at V and 4 bases at J, with 17 bases between. This CDR3 reads CAWSPTRLLPDTQYF. CDR3 in DNA: TGTGCCTGGAGCCCGACTAGGTTGCTGCCAGATACGCAGTATTTT.

This chain links TRBV6-1 with TRBJ1-2; 9 bases match TRBD1. CDR1 and CDR2 from the germline V gene are MNHNS and SASEGT. Trimming cost V 2 bases and J 6 bases; bases outside gene matches: 4. This CDR3 has 14 residues. Here the CDR3 DNA reads TGTGCCAGCAGTGAACCGGGACAGGGTAATGGCTACACCTTC. Translating gives CASSEPGQGNGYTF.